A selection of T cell receptor beta chains follows, all from one sample in a study of blood T cell repertoires in COVID-19. Here immunoSEQ multiplex PCR was the method, and the copy in TCRdb shows in-frame clones only, minus some. In the table there are 150,000 to 200,000 clones, about 81% of which are singletons. The sequenced sample consisted of peripheral blood. These receptors were taken from a man younger than 40 with active or convalescent COVID-19. Both conserved end residues are part of each CDR3. A D gene is named only where the DNA matches it firmly. The listing skips clone size in some rows; elsewhere it reads once, few, many or a size class.

j_call: TRBJ1-2
d_call: NA
clone_size: NA
v_call: TRBV7-7
cdr3_aa: CASSPLTGGNYGYTF
cdr3_nt: TGTGCTAGCAGCCCCCTGACCGGGGGGAACTATGGCTACACCTTC

j_call: TRBJ2-7
d_call: TRBD1
clone_size: NA
v_call: TRBV11-3
cdr3_aa: CASSSGQGGKYEQYF
cdr3_nt: TGTGCCAGCAGCTCAGGACAGGGGGGCAAATACGAGCAGTACTTC

j_call: TRBJ1-5
d_call: TRBD1
clone_size: NA
v_call: TRBV27
cdr3_aa: CASSPYPGQKGNQPQHF
cdr3_nt: TGTGCCAGCAGTCCCTATCCGGGACAGAAAGGCAATCAGCCCCAGCATTTT

j_call: TRBJ1-1
d_call: NA
clone_size: NA
v_call: TRBV4-3
cdr3_aa: CASSQDEATDEAFF
cdr3_nt: TGCGCCAGCAGCCAAGATGAAGCGACAGATGAAGCTTTCTTT

j_call: TRBJ1-1
d_call: NA
clone_size: NA
v_call: TRBV5-1
cdr3_aa: CASSLAGSGQFYFEAFF
cdr3_nt: TGCGCCAGCAGCTTGGCGGGCTCAGGGCAATTCTATTTCGAAGCTTTCTTT

j_call: TRBJ1-1
d_call: TRBD1
clone_size: NA
v_call: TRBV25-1
cdr3_aa: CASRTGLTEAFF
cdr3_nt: TGTGCCAGCAGGACAGGGTTAACTGAAGCTTTCTTT

j_call: TRBJ1-5
d_call: NA
clone_size: NA
v_call: TRBV28
cdr3_aa: CASSLGKGWPQHF
cdr3_nt: TGTGCCAGCAGTTTAGGAAAGGGGTGGCCCCAGCATTTT

j_call: TRBJ2-3
d_call: NA
clone_size: NA
v_call: TRBV7-8
cdr3_aa: CASSLAGVLTLFTDTQYF
cdr3_nt: TGTGCCAGCAGCTTAGCCGGGGTTCTTACCCTCTTCACAGATACGCAGTATTTT

j_call: TRBJ2-3
d_call: TRBD2
clone_size: NA
v_call: TRBV28
cdr3_aa: CASIGAGASTDTQYF
cdr3_nt: TGTGCCAGCATAGGAGCGGGGGCGAGCACAGATACGCAGTATTTT

j_call: TRBJ1-1
d_call: TRBD1
clone_size: NA
v_call: TRBV19
cdr3_aa: CASSIPGQANTEAFF
cdr3_nt: TGTGCCAGTAGTATACCCGGACAGGCGAACACTGAAGCTTTCTTT

j_call: TRBJ1-5
d_call: NA
clone_size: NA
v_call: TRBV28
cdr3_aa: CASSIHTGRQPQHF
cdr3_nt: TGTGCCAGCAGCATCCATACAGGGCGCCAGCCCCAGCATTTT

j_call: TRBJ2-3
d_call: TRBD2
clone_size: once
v_call: TRBV10-1
cdr3_aa: CASSGREIVTDTQYF
cdr3_nt: TGCGCCAGCAGTGGGCGGGAGATCGTCACAGATACGCAGTATTTT

j_call: TRBJ1-5
d_call: NA
clone_size: NA
v_call: TRBV30
cdr3_aa: CAWSENSNQPQHF
cdr3_nt: TGTGCCTGGAGCGAGAATAGCAATCAGCCCCAGCATTTT